The subject of this entry is one TCR beta chain. Per the original methods: Estimated nucleated cell counts came from reference gene primer amplification. Sequenced by immunoSEQ multiplex PCR; TCRdb stores in-frame clones only, minus some. That table gives V, J and clone size, and the DNA gave D and trimming. The repertoire consists of approximately 190,000 clones, with roughly 88% occurring once and the leading ten covering roughly 5.6%. This record belongs to a study of blood T cell repertoires in COVID-19. Study-level background: Samples representing acute and convalescent COVID-19 were sourced from the United States, Italy and Spain. In each case, the material was cDNA or gDNA derived from T cells, B-cell-depleted T cells, or PBMCs.

This sequence was found in a woman in her forties who had recovered from COVID-19. Sequenced material: peripheral blood.

The CDR3 region is CASSEQAGVQDTQYF. In nucleotides, the CDR3 is TGTGCCAGCAGTGAACAAGCGGGAGTGCAAGATACGCAGTATTTT. V usage is TRBV2 and J usage is TRBJ2-3; 8 bases are shared with TRBD2. The CDR3 totals 15 residues. Per germline, CDR1 SNHLY and CDR2 FYNNEI. Trimming at V came to 2 bases and at J to 5 bases, leaving 6 bases not matched to a gene.